This entry lists 3 T cell receptor beta chains sequenced from one sample in a study of T cells in Graves' hyperthyroidism and ophthalmopathy. TCR beta CDR3 regions were amplified from RNA. In the first-round RT-PCR of the TCR CDR3, the HTBI primer set was used. TCRdb re-derived calls from the multiplex PCR reads in MiXCR, one entry per CDR3 protein. The sample lists around 600,000 distinct CDR3 sequences; 15% to 17% were seen once. Sequencing used blood. Source of these receptors: a young woman with Graves' hyperthyroidism.

This clonotype has a count of ten or more. This chain connects TRBV10-3 to TRBJ2-7; D uncertain. The CDR3 has 14 residues. Germline V gene data show CDR1 as ENHRY and CDR2 as SYGVKD. Trimming removed 6 bases from V and 2 bases from J, with 14 bases in between. The CDR3 DNA reads as TGTGCCATCAGCAATAAGGACGGAGCCTACGAGCAGTACTTC. Protein product: CAISNKDGAYEQYF.

At least ten counts were recorded for this clonotype. The rearrangement links TRBV7-6 to TRBJ2-7, with D unresolved. Trimming stripped 8 bases from V and 0 bases from J, with 14 bases between. Germline V gives CDR1 SGHVS, CDR2 FNYEAQ. The CDR3 extends over 14 amino acids. CDR3 region: CASGPLGSSYEQYF. CDR3 nucleotides: TGTGCCAGCGGCCCCCTCGGTTCCTCCTACGAGCAGTACTTC.

The chain couples TRBV6-1 to TRBJ1-6; 7 nucleotides line up with TRBD1. CDR3 length: 16 residues. Germline values: CDR1 MNHNS, CDR2 SASEGT. V shed 5 bases, J shed 14 bases, and the junction held 18 bases outside the gene matches. The CDR3 nucleotides read TGTGCCAGCAGTTCAGCGTGGGGTGGGCAGGGGGGGACCCTCCACTTT. This sequence encodes CASSSAWGGQGGTLHF.